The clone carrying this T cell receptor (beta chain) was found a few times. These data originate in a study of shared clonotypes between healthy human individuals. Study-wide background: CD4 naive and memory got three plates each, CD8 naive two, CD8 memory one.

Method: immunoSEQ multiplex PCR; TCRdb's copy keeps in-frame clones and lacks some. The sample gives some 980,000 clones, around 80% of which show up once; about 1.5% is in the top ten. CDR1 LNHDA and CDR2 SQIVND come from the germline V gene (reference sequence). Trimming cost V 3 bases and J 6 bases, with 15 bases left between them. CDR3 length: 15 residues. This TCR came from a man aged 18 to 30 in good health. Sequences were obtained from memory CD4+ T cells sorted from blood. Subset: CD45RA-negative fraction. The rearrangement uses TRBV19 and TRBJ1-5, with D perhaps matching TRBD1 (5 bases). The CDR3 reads CASSMQQAGGQPQHF. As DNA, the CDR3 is TGTGCCAGTAGTATGCAGCAGGCCGGGGGTCAGCCCCAGCATTTT. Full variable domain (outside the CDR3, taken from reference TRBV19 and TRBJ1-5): DGGITQSPKYLFRKEGQNVTLSCEQNLNHDAMYWYRQDPGQGLRLIYYSQIVNDFQKGDIAEGYSVSREKKESFPLTVTSAQKNPTAFYLCASSMQQAGGQPQHFGDGTRLSIL.